The 13 T cell receptor beta chains in this list originate from one sample, sequenced in a study of cytomegalovirus exposure and HLA in healthy donors. Amplification used 60 Vbeta primers and 13 Jbeta primers. Assay used: immunoSEQ multiplex PCR; TCRdb lists only in-frame clones, some missing. The profile shows about 200,000 clones, under 90% of them singletons. The sample comprised PBMCs. The receptors were gathered from a boy under 10 years old in good health and CMV-seronegative.

The chain couples TRBV7-2 to TRBJ2-2, with D maybe TRBD2 (6 bases). Per the germline V gene, CDR1 is SGHTA and CDR2 is FQGNSA. The CDR3 runs 14 residues. Trimming pared 6 bases from V and 7 bases from J, leaving 15 bases between. The CDR3 sequence is CASRLSGLNGELFF. DNA of the CDR3: TGTGCCAGCAGACTTAGCGGTCTTAACGGGGAGCTGTTTTTT.

The rearrangement links TRBV7-2 to TRBJ2-5, with TRBD2 matching over 7 bases. V lost 3 bases and J lost 5; bases outside the gene matches: 6. This CDR3 is built from 14 residues. Germline V gives CDR1 SGHTA, CDR2 FQGNSA. For the CDR3, the DNA is TGTGCCAGCAGCTTGAGCGGGGAGGTCGAGACCCAGTACTTC. This codes for CASSLSGEVETQYF.

J is TRBJ1-2 and V is TRBV6-5, with TRBD1 identical over 8 bases. With V trimmed by 6 bases and J by 4 bases, 10 bases remained unmatched. Germline V CDR1 and CDR2: MNHEY, SVGAGI. This CDR3 contains 15 residues. CDR3 sequence (DNA): TGTGCCAGCAGGTCAGGGGGCCGCGCACTCTATGGCTACACCTTC. Amino acid sequence: CASRSGGRALYGYTF.

The chain recombines TRBV6-4 with TRBJ2-5, with 9 bases aligning to TRBD1. Trimming cost V 1 base and J 3 bases; bases outside gene matches: 12. The CDR3 sequence is 18 residues long. Per the germline V gene, CDR1 is MRHNA and CDR2 is SNTAGT. The CDR3 DNA sequence: TGTGCCAGCAGTGACTTACCACCCCCGGACAGGGGAGAAGAGACCCAGTACTTC. This codes for CASSDLPPPDRGEETQYF.

This sequence joins TRBV15 and TRBJ2-5, with D perhaps matching TRBD1 (6 bases). Trimming pared 1 base from V and 7 bases from J, leaving 22 bases between. The length of the CDR3 is 17 residues. Germline CDR1 reads LNHNV; CDR2 reads YYDKDF (reference sequence). This chain's CDR3 is CATSRVGEGQRWGTQYF. CDR3 DNA: TGTGCCACCAGCAGAGTGGGGGAAGGACAGCGCTGGGGGACCCAGTACTTC.

The V gene is TRBV6-5, the J gene TRBJ2-2; maybe TRBD1 (6 bases). The length of the CDR3 is 16 residues. CDR1 is MNHEY, CDR2 SVGAGI, per germline. V shed 1 base and J shed 4 bases, with 13 bases lying between them. Here the CDR3 reads CASSYLPGVTTGELFF. The CDR3 bases are TGTGCCAGCAGTTACTTGCCAGGGGTTACCACCGGGGAGCTGTTTTTT.

This rearrangement joins TRBV27 to TRBJ2-7; 8 bases line up with TRBD2. Germline CDR1 reads MNHEY; CDR2 reads SMNVEV (reference sequence). Trimming removed 6 bases from V and 3 bases from J; junction bases left unmatched: 7. The length of the CDR3 is 14 residues. As DNA, the CDR3 is TGTGCCAGCAGCGCGGGGGGCCCCTTCTACGAGCAGTACTTC. Amino acids: CASSAGGPFYEQYF.

The chain is built from TRBV4-3 and TRBJ2-1; D unresolved. Germline V gene lookup returns CDR1 LGHNA and CDR2 YSLEER. This CDR3 is built from 13 residues. The germline V and J ends were trimmed by 4 bases and 9 bases, with 13 bases remaining between them. The DNA of the CDR3 is TGCGCCAGCAGCCTAAATATCGGCGGTGAGCAGTTCTTC. Its translation is CASSLNIGGEQFF.

This rearrangement joins TRBV5-4 to TRBJ1-2; D might be TRBD1 (5 bases). The CDR3 sequence is 15 residues long. The V gene lost 0 bases and the J gene lost 2 bases, with 11 bases spanning the gap. The V gene's germline CDR1 is SGHNT and CDR2 YYREEE (reference sequence). The CDR3 protein is CASSLGGSRNYGYTF. The CDR3 DNA is TGTGCCAGCAGCTTGGGGGGCTCGAGGAACTATGGCTACACCTTC.

The chain links TRBV29-1 to TRBJ1-1; D call uncertain. Germline V gene lookup returns CDR1 SQVTM and CDR2 ANQGSEA. With 7 bases removed from V and 0 bases from J, the gap between germline ends came to 18 bases. This CDR3 is built from 15 residues. The CDR3 nucleotides read TGCAGCGGCAGAACGAGGGTCGGACTGAACACTGAAGCTTTCTTT. Residues: CSGRTRVGLNTEAFF. Complete variable domain (other parts from reference TRBV29-1 and TRBJ1-1): SAVISQKPSRDICQRGTSLTIQCQVDSQVTMMFWYRQQPGQSLTLIATANQGSEATYESGFVIDKFPISRPNLTFSTLTVSNMSPEDSSIYLCSGRTRVGLNTEAFFGQGTRLTVV.

The rearrangement links TRBV6-4 to TRBJ2-1; TRBD2 is a possible D gene (6 bases). V was trimmed by 0 bases and J by 10 bases, leaving 10 bases between them. Looked up from germline, CDR1 is MRHNA and CDR2 is SNTAGT. The CDR3 covers 13 residues. This chain's CDR3 is CASSDSLAGEQFF. The DNA of the CDR3 is TGTGCCAGCAGTGACTCACTAGCCGGGGAGCAGTTCTTC.

The V gene is TRBV5-4, the J gene TRBJ1-1; 7 nucleotides agree with TRBD1. J lost 14 bases, V lost 3 bases, and 16 bases had no gene match. Germline loops: CDR1 SGHNT, CDR2 YYREEE (reference sequence). The CDR3 runs 14 residues. CDR3 sequence: CASSSMTVDRVWFF. In nucleotides, the CDR3 is TGTGCCAGCAGCTCCATGACCGTCGACAGGGTGTGGTTCTTT.

This clone is a singleton in its sample. This chain connects TRBV4-1 to TRBJ2-5, with D hard to call. The CDR3 totals 13 residues. CDR1 and CDR2 (germline): MGHRA, YSYEKL. V lost 1 base and J lost 3, with 6 bases in between. In nucleotides, the CDR3 is TGCGCCAGCAGCCAAGGGCAGAAAGAGACCCAGTACTTC. This encodes CASSQGQKETQYF.